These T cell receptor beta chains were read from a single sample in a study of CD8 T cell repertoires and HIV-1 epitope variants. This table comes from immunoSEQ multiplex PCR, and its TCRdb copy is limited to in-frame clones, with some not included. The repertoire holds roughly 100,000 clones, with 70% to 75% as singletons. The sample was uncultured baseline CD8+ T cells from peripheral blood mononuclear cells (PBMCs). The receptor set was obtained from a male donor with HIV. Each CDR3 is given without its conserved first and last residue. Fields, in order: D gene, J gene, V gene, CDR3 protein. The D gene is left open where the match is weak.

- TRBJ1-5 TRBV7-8 ASSLEPRRLSNQPQH
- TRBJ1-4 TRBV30 AWSASEKLF
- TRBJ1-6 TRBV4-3 ASSQDLDLVSPLH
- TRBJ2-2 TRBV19 ASSIRGSTGELF
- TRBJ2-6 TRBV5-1 ASSLGSAGANVLT
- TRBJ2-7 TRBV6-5 ASSYLARPESYEQY
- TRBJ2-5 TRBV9 ASSVGRVETQY
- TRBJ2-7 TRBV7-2 ASSSLTSYEQY
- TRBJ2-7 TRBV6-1 ASHLQGAVGEQY
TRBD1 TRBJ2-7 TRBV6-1 ASSEGQETFEQY
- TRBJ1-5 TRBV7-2 ASSQGNQPQH
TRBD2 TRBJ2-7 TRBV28 ASSYRGGSEQY
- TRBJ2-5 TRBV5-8 ASSLDPGSQETQY
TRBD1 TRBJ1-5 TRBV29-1 SVEATGEPNQPQH
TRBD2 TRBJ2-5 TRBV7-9 ASSLVPSGIEETQY
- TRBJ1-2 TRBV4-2 ASSSRGAYDYT
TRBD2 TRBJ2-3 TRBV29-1 SVDVGGATDTQY
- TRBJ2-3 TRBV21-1 ASSIVPLAHSTDTQY
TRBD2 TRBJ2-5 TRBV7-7 ASSPTWGGAETQY
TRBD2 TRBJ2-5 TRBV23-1 ASSAVIRLAVETQY
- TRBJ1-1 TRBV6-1 ASSEAHTGGTEAF
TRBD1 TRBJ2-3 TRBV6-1 ASSRDRVRTDTQY
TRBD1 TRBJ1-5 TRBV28 ASSLRATGYVSNQPQH
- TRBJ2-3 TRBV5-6 ASSLGFDADTQY
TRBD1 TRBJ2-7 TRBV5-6 ASSLGGQGLPYEQY
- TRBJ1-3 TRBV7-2 ASSLKPSGSGNTIY
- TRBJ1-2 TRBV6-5 ASSLAGPEGYT
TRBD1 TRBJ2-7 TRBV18 ASSPRTGGPSSYEQY
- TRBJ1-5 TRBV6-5 ASSYNLNRDQH
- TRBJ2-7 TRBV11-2 ASSLERGDLSLEQY
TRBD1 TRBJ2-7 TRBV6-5 ASSRDRGGDYEQY
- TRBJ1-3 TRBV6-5 ASSLNRLSSGNTIY
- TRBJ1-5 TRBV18 ASSPLRDGSNQPQH
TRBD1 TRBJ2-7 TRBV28 ASSLPGTVTYEQY
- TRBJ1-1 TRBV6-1 ASSSKTLGTEAF
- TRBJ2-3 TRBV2 ASRDGIGTDTQY
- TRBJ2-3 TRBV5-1 ASSSVTMGDTQY
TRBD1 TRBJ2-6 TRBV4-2 ASSQGTGGLTGNVLT
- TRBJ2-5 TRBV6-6 ASSIYSSRRETQY
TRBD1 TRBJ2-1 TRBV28 ASSPRQGRVLNEQF
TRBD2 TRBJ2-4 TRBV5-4 ASIQAGELAKNIQY
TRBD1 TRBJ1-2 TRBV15 ATSRATGNYGYT
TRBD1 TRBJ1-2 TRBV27 ASRGGQGRYGYT
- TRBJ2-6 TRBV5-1 ASSLGDVRSGANVLT
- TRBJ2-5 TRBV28 ASSPRLETQY
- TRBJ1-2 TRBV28 ASSPRRAGQSLANYGYT
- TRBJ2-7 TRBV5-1 ASSLDRVEQY
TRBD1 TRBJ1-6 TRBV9 ASSVDTGGSYNSPLH
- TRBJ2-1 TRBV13 ASSSYRSGYSNEQF
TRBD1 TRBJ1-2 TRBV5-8 ASSWGQYYGYT
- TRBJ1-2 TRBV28 ASRSRGYLYGYT
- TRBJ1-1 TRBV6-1 ASSPDLGGAF
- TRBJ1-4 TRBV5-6 ASSHTTDSANEKLF
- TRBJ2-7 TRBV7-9 ASSSDPQPEQY